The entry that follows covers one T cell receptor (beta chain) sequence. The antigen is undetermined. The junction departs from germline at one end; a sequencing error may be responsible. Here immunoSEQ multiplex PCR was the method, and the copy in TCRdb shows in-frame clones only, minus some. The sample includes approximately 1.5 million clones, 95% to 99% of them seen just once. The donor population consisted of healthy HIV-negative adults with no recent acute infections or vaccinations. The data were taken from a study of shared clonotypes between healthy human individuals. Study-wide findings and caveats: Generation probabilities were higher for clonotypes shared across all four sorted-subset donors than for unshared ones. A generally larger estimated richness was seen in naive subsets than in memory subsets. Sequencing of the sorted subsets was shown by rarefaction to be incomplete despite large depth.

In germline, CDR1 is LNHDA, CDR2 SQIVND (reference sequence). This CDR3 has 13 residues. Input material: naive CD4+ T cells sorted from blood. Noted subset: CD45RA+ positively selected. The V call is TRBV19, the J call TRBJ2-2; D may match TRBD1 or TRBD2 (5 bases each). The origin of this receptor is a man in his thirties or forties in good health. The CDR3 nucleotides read TGTGCCAGTATTATAGGGACCACCGGGGAGCTGTTTTTT. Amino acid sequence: CASIIGTTGELFF.